The clone carrying this T cell receptor (beta chain) was counted many times. Its antigen is not known. The J segment lost 7 bases and the V segment lost 0 bases, leaving 11 bases of the junction unmatched. Per germline, CDR1 DFQATT and CDR2 SNEGSKA (reference sequence). CDR3 size: 16 residues. These data come from a study of T cells in Graves' hyperthyroidism and ophthalmopathy. A patient was excluded if there was uncontrolled infection, other autoimmune disease, pregnancy or lactation. The PBMCs were taken from approximately 9.7 ml of fresh peripheral blood. Study-wide results and caveats: Within blood appeared most thyroid clonotypes that had expanded above 0.001.

Amplified TCR beta CDR3 regions came from RNA transcripts. TCR CDR3 regions were first amplified by RT-PCR with HTBI primers. TCRdb re-called the multiplex PCR reads with MiXCR, one entry per CDR3 protein. The data contain some 370,000 distinct CDR3 sequences, about 15% of them singletons. The origin of this receptor is a woman in her 30s with Graves' hyperthyroidism that later progressed to Graves' ophthalmopathy. Material for sequencing was blood. The V and J genes are TRBV20-1 and TRBJ2-1; 8 nucleotides line up with TRBD2. Here the CDR3 reads CSARDLDGTRMNEQFF. CDR3 in DNA: TGCAGTGCTAGAGATCTTGACGGGACTAGGATGAATGAGCAGTTCTTC.